This TCR beta chain originates from a study of T cells in Graves' hyperthyroidism and ophthalmopathy. Findings of the study overall: A median about 6 months before onset, the model predicted ophthalmopathy. Appearing also in blood were most of the thyroid clonotypes expanded above 0.001.

Amplification targeted TCR beta CDR3 regions from RNA transcripts. In the first-round RT-PCR of the TCR CDR3, the HTBI primer set was used. TCRdb fed the multiplex PCR reads into MiXCR, producing one record per CDR3 protein. The table has over 350,000 distinct CDR3 sequences, more than 12% seen once; the top ten hold under 30%. Used for diagnoses were clinical symptoms, serum thyroxine and TRAb, thyroid ultrasound and orbital computed tomography. PBMCs came from 9 to 10 ml fresh peripheral blood. At least ten counts were recorded for this clonotype. The target antigen is unknown. V lost 2 bases to trimming and J lost 6 bases, with 14 bases between them. The CDR3 consists of 14 residues. Per the germline V gene, CDR1 is GTSNPN and CDR2 is SVGIG (reference sequence).

The gene calls are TRBV30 and TRBJ2-1; D is perhaps TRBD2 (7 bases). Sample: blood. The TCR originated in a man in his fifties with Graves' ophthalmopathy. The CDR3 sequence is CAWSSGGGGNEQFF. The CDR3 DNA sequence: TGTGCCTGGAGTTCGGGGGGCGGGGGCAATGAGCAGTTCTTC.